These T cell receptor beta chains were read from a single sample in a study of cytomegalovirus exposure and HLA in healthy donors. Method: immunoSEQ multiplex PCR; TCRdb's copy keeps in-frame clones and lacks some. The repertoire consists of about 63,000 clones, with about 65% occurring once and the leading ten covering approximately 25%. The specimen sequenced was PBMCs. These receptors originate from a man aged 50-59 years in good health and CMV-seropositive. Both conserved end residues are part of each CDR3. D genes are given only for firm matches. Part of the rows lack a size; the others show once, few, many or a class for expanded clones.

abundance	v_gene	d_gene	j_gene	CDR3aa	CDR3nt
.	TRBV9	.	TRBJ2-3	CASSVWQGYTDTQYF	TGTGCCAGCAGCGTATGGCAGGGTTATACAGATACGCAGTATTTT
once	TRBV7-4	.	TRBJ1-2	CASSLSQTGAYGYTF	TGTGCCAGCAGCTTATCTCAAACAGGTGCTTATGGCTACACCTTC
.	TRBV29-1	TRBD1	TRBJ2-2	CSTLTGPGGELFF	TGCAGCACCTTGACAGGGCCCGGAGGGGAGCTGTTTTTT
.	TRBV6-1	TRBD1	TRBJ2-1	CASSWGQDNEQFF	TGTGCCAGCAGTTGGGGACAGGACAATGAGCAGTTCTTC
.	TRBV29-1	TRBD1	TRBJ2-1	CSGIRDSGNEQFF	TGCAGCGGAATCCGGGACAGCGGCAATGAGCAGTTCTTC
once	TRBV10-2	.	TRBJ1-1	CASSRIPGIGMVVNTEAFF	TGCGCCAGCAGTAGAATCCCAGGGATCGGTATGGTAGTGAACACTGAAGCTTTCTTT
.	TRBV5-1	.	TRBJ1-2	CASRGALGDGYTF	TGCGCCAGCAGGGGGGCCCTGGGTGATGGCTACACCTTC
.	TRBV18	TRBD1	TRBJ2-7	CASSPGQGPKEQYF	TGTGCCAGCTCACCAGGACAGGGGCCGAAGGAGCAGTACTTC
once	TRBV28	.	TRBJ2-2	CASSRLEFAGELFF	TGTGCCAGCAGCCGACTAGAATTCGCCGGGGAGCTGTTTTTT
.	TRBV5-1	.	TRBJ1-2	CASSLDRDYGYTF	TGCGCCAGCAGCTTGGACAGGGACTATGGCTACACCTTC
.	TRBV6-4	.	TRBJ1-2	CASSDSTQGSFGYTF	TGTGCCAGCAGTGACTCGACTCAGGGTAGCTTCGGCTACACCTTC
.	TRBV19	.	TRBJ1-5	CASKASSGQPQHF	TGTGCCAGTAAAGCATCATCAGGTCAGCCCCAGCATTTT
.	TRBV18	.	TRBJ2-7	CASSPQGQTYWYEQYF	TGTGCCAGCTCACCACAGGGGCAGACTTATTGGTACGAGCAGTACTTC
.	TRBV6-5	.	TRBJ1-3	CASTQDSGNTIYF	TGTGCCAGCACTCAGGACTCTGGAAACACCATATATTTT
.	TRBV6-1	TRBD1	TRBJ2-1	CASSVQGDEQFF	TGTGCCAGCAGTGTACAGGGGGATGAGCAGTTCTTC
.	TRBV5-6	TRBD1	TRBJ2-7	CASSLGTGRPYEQYF	TGTGCCAGCAGCTTGGGGACAGGGCGACCCTACGAGCAGTACTTC
.	TRBV5-6	.	TRBJ1-2	CASSPRLKYGYTF	TGTGCCAGCAGCCCCCGACTGAAATATGGCTACACCTTC
few	TRBV19	.	TRBJ1-3	CATNRQVGNTIYF	TGTGCCACAAACAGACAGGTTGGAAACACCATATATTTT
.	TRBV27	.	TRBJ1-5	CASSFSGGAGRQPQHF	TGTGCCAGCAGTTTCTCTGGGGGGGCAGGGCGACAGCCCCAGCATTTT
once	TRBV7-9	.	TRBJ2-7	CASSPPYPAGLYF	TGTGCCAGCAGCCCCCCTTACCCGGCGGGACTCTACTTC
.	TRBV5-1	.	TRBJ1-1	CASSLGGNTEAFF	TGCGCCAGCAGCTTGGGCGGGAACACTGAAGCTTTCTTT
.	TRBV19	.	TRBJ2-1	CASSIAATNSYNEQFF	TGTGCCAGTAGTATAGCAGCGACTAACTCCTACAATGAGCAGTTCTTC
.	TRBV7-8	.	TRBJ1-5	CASSSGTRGSNQPQHF	TGTGCCAGCAGCTCCGGGACTCGGGGGAGCAATCAGCCCCAGCATTTT
.	TRBV18	.	TRBJ2-7	CASSPQGPYEQYF	TGTGCCAGCTCACCACAGGGGCCCTACGAGCAGTACTTC
.	TRBV5-6	TRBD1	TRBJ1-2	CASRSTGAGYGYTF	TGTGCCAGCAGGTCTACAGGGGCCGGCTATGGCTACACCTTC
.	TRBV6-5	.	TRBJ1-5	CASSSKGLLSNQPQHF	TGTGCCAGCAGTTCCAAGGGACTGTTGAGCAATCAGCCCCAGCATTTT
.	TRBV7-8	.	TRBJ1-1	CASSLAPGLSMTEAFF	TGTGCCAGCAGCTTAGCACCAGGACTTTCAATGACTGAAGCTTTCTTT
.	TRBV5-1	.	TRBJ1-2	CASSAFKGGREYGYTF	TGCGCCAGCAGCGCATTTAAGGGAGGTCGTGAGTATGGCTACACCTTC
.	TRBV25-1	.	TRBJ1-2	CASSRGGGHNYGYTF	TGTGCCAGCAGTCGAGGGGGAGGGCATAACTATGGCTACACCTTC
.	TRBV9	.	TRBJ1-4	CASSVGWGGATNEKLFF	TGTGCCAGCAGCGTAGGATGGGGGGGTGCAACTAATGAAAAACTGTTTTTT
.	TRBV6-6	.	TRBJ2-7	CASSQGLRDYEQYF	TGTGCCAGCAGCCAGGGACTTCGGGACTACGAGCAGTACTTC
.	TRBV5-4	TRBD1	TRBJ1-4	CASSHTGTGDEKLFF	TGTGCCAGCAGCCACACCGGGACAGGGGATGAAAAACTGTTTTTT
.	TRBV7-9	.	TRBJ1-4	CASSLDGATNEKLFF	TGTGCCAGCAGCTTAGACGGTGCAACTAATGAAAAACTGTTTTTT
.	TRBV10-3	.	TRBJ2-7	CAVGDFYEQYF	TGTGCCGTGGGGGACTTCTACGAGCAGTACTTC
.	TRBV15	.	TRBJ2-7	CATSRDSRVWYF	TGTGCCACCAGCAGAGATTCACGGGTCTGGTACTTC
.	TRBV6-5	TRBD1	TRBJ2-1	CASSSTTGNPYNEQFF	TGTGCCAGCAGTTCCACGACAGGGAACCCCTACAATGAGCAGTTCTTC
.	TRBV29-1	.	TRBJ2-5	CSGIQGVETQYF	TGCAGCGGTATACAGGGTGTCGAGACCCAGTACTTC
.	TRBV5-4	.	TRBJ1-1	CASSREQAMNTEAFF	TGTGCCAGCAGCCGCGAACAGGCTATGAACACTGAAGCTTTCTTT